Following are 5 T cell receptor beta chains from one sample sequenced in a study of prognosis after radiotherapy for stage I lung cancer. Genomic DNA served as the source from which two-round multiplex PCR generated TCR beta CDR3 amplicons. The first round of PCR was done with primers that matched each TRBV and TRBJ gene. MiXCR was run by TCRdb on the multiplex PCR reads, yielding one entry per CDR3 protein. The sample has around 18,000 distinct CDR3 sequences; 29% are singletons. The input for sequencing was PBMCs, taken before or after stereotactic body radiation therapy (not recorded which). These receptors came from a donor older than 45 with non-small cell lung cancer.

This chain links TRBV10-3 with TRBJ2-5, with 9 bases aligning to TRBD2. J lost 2 bases, V lost 6 bases, and 22 bases had no gene match. Germline V gene lookup returns CDR1 ENHRY and CDR2 SYGVKD. The CDR3 is made up of 20 amino acids. CDR3 amino acids: CAIRAPGTSSSGRAQETQYF. The CDR3 DNA is TGTGCCATCAGGGCCCCCGGGACTAGCTCCTCCGGTCGAGCACAAGAGACCCAGTACTTC.

By share, this clonotype ranks as medium-sized. The rearrangement uses TRBV7-2 and TRBJ2-7; tentatively, D is TRBD1 (5 bases). The CDR3 consists of 11 residues. Germline CDR1 and CDR2: SGHTA and FQGNSA. V dropped 6 bases and J dropped 4 bases, with 7 bases sitting between them. For the CDR3, the DNA is TGTGCCAGCAGGGGGCGATACGAGCAGTACTTC. This gives the protein CASRGRYEQYF.

Many counts were recorded for this clonotype. This sequence joins TRBV19 and TRBJ2-3, with D possibly TRBD2 on 5 matching bases. Germline V CDR1 and CDR2: LNHDA, SQIVND (reference sequence). The CDR3 has 12 amino acids. Trimming stripped 9 bases from V and 0 bases from J, with 7 bases between. The CDR3 reads CARLVSTDTQYF. The CDR3 DNA is TGTGCCAGACTAGTGAGCACAGATACGCAGTATTTT.

The table lists this clonotype with many counts. This sequence joins TRBV11-2 and TRBJ2-2; D may match TRBD1 or TRBD2 (5 bases each). This CDR3 contains 16 residues. V gave up 4 bases and J gave up 5 bases, with 17 bases separating them. Per the germline V gene, CDR1 is SGHAT and CDR2 is FQNNGV. This CDR3 is CASSSRQKRGTGELFF. The CDR3, as DNA: TGTGCCAGCAGCTCAAGACAGAAAAGAGGGACCGGGGAGCTGTTTTTT.

As for this clonotype: At one end the junction does not follow the germline gene, possibly because of a read error. V is TRBV2 and J is TRBJ2-1; D is tentatively TRBD1 or TRBD2 (5 bases each). Germline V lookup: CDR1 SNHLY, CDR2 FYNNEI. The CDR3 sequence is 14 residues long. CDR3 region: CASDGEGHYNEQFF. The CDR3 coding sequence is TGCGCCAGCGACGGAGAGGGGCATTACAATGAGCAGTTCTTC. Variable domain in full (rest from reference TRBV2 and TRBJ2-1): EPEVTQTPSHQVTQMGQEVILRCVPISNHLYFYWYRQILGQKVEFLVSFYNNEISEKSEIFDDQFSVERPDGSNFTLKIRSTKLEDSAMYFCASDGEGHYNEQFFGPGTRLTVL.